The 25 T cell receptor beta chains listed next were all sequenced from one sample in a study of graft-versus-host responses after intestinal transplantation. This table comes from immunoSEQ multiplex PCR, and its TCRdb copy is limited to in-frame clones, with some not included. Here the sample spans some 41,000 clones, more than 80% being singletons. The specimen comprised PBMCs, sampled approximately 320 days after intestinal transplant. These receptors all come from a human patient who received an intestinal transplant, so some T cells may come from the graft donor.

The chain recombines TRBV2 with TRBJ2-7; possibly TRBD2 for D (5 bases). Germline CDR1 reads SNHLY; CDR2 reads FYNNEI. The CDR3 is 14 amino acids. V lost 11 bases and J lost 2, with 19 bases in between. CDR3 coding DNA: TGTGCCGGGAGCAGACCCCTCCACACCTACGAGCAGTACTTC. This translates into CAGSRPLHTYEQYF.

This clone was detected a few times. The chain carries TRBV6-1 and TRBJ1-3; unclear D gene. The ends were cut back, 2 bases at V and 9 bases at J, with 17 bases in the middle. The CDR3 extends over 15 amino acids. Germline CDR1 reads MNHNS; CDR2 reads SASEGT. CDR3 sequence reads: CASSEMGPLVGTIYF. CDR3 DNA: TGTGCCAGCAGTGAAATGGGCCCTCTAGTCGGCACCATATATTTT.

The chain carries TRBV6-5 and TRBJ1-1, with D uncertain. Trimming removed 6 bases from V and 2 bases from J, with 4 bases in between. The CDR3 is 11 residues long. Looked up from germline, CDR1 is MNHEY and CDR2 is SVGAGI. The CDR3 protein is CASRGNTEAFF. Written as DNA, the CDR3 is TGTGCCAGCAGGGGTAACACTGAAGCTTTCTTT.

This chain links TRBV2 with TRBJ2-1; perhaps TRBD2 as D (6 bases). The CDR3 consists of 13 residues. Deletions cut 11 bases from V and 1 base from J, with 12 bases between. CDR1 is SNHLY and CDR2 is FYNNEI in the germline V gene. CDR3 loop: CASAAGSYNEQFF. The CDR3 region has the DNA TGTGCCTCCGCCGCGGGGTCCTACAATGAGCAGTTCTTC.

CDR3 amino acids: CSVGDRGTDTQYF. DNA of the CDR3: TGCAGCGTGGGGGACAGGGGGACAGATACGCAGTATTTT. J is TRBJ2-3 and V is TRBV29-1, with 11 bases fitting TRBD1. The V gene's germline CDR1 is SQVTM and CDR2 ANQGSEA. Losses at the gene ends were 6 bases for V and 3 bases for J; bases not matched to a gene: 2. The CDR3 length is 13 residues.

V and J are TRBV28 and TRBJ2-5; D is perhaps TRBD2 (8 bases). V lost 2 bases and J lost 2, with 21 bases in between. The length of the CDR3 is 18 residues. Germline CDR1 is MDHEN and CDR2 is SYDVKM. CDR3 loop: CASSLRREGARWQETQYF. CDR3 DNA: TGTGCCAGCAGTTTACGTCGGGAGGGGGCGAGATGGCAAGAGACCCAGTACTTC.

CDR3 loop: CASSPRTGITDTQYF. The CDR3 coding sequence is TGTGCCAGCAGCCCTCGGACAGGGATTACAGATACGCAGTATTTT. The rearrangement uses TRBV28 and TRBJ2-3; 8 bases align to TRBD1. The germline V gene encodes CDR1 MDHEN and CDR2 SYDVKM. There are 15 residues in the CDR3. The J segment lost 3 bases and the V segment lost 6 bases, leaving 8 bases of the junction unmatched.

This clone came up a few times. The CDR3 bases are TGTGCCAGCTCACCTGTGCCTAGCGGGAGCGGTAAAAATGAGCAGTTCTTC. Encoded protein: CASSPVPSGSGKNEQFF. This chain uses TRBV18 with TRBJ2-1; 10 nucleotides line up with TRBD2. Germline V lookup: CDR1 KGHSH, CDR2 LQKENI. This CDR3 spans 17 amino acids. V shed 3 bases, J shed 7 bases, and the junction held 12 bases outside the gene matches. The full variable domain, with the rest looked up from reference TRBV18 and TRBJ2-1, is NAGVMQNPRHLVRRRGQEARLRCSPMKGHSHVYWYRQLPEEGLKFMVYLQKENIIDESGMPKERFSAEFPKEGPSILRIQQVVRGDSAAYFCASSPVPSGSGKNEQFFGPGTRLTVL.

The chain's CDR3 is CASNGGALQETQYF. The CDR3 region has the DNA TGTGCCAGCAATGGAGGCGCGCTCCAAGAGACCCAGTACTTC. The J gene is TRBJ2-5, the V gene TRBV2; the D gene is possibly TRBD2 (5 bases). This CDR3 comprises 14 residues. V shed 7 bases and J shed 1 base, with 13 bases lying between them. Germline-derived CDR1 and CDR2 are SNHLY and FYNNEI.

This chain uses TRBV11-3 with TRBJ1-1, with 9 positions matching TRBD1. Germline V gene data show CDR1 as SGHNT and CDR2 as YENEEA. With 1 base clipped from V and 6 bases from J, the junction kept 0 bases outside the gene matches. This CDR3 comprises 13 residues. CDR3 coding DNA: TGTGCCAGCAGCTTAGGACAGGGGGCTGAAGCTTTCTTT. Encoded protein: CASSLGQGAEAFF.

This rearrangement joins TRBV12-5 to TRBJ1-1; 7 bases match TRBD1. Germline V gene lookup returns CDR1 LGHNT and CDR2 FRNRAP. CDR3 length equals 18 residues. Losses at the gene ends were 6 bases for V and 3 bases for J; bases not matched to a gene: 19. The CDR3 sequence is CASGYIGQQGKMDTEAFF. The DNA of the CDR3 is TGTGCTAGTGGCTACATAGGCCAACAGGGGAAGATGGACACTGAAGCTTTCTTT.

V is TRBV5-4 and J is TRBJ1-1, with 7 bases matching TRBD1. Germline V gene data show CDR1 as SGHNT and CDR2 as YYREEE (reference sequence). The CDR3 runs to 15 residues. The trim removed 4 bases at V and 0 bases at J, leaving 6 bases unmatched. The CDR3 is CASSPPGQMNTEAFF. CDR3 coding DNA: TGTGCCAGCAGCCCTCCGGGACAGATGAACACTGAAGCTTTCTTT.

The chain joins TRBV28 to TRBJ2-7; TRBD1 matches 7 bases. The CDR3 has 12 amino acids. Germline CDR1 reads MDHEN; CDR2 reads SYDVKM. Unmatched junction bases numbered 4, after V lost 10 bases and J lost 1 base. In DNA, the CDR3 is TGTGCCACCGGGACAGATTCCTACGAGCAGTACTTC. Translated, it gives CATGTDSYEQYF.

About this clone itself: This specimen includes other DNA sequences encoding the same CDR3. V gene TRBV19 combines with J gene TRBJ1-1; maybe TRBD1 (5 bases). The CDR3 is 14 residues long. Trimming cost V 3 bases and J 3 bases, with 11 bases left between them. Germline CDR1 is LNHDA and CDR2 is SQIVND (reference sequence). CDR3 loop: CASSIGAWDTEAFF. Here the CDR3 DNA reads TGTGCCAGTAGTATTGGGGCGTGGGACACTGAAGCTTTCTTT.

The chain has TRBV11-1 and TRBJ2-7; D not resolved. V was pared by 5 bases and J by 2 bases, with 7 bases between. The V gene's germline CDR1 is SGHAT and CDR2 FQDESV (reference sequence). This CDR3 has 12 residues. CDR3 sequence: CASSHVTYEQYF. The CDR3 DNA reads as TGTGCCAGCAGCCACGTAACCTACGAGCAGTACTTC. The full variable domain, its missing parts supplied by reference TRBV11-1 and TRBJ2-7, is EAEVAQSPRYKITEKSQAVAFWCDPISGHATLYWYRQILGQGPELLVQFQDESVVDDSQLPKDRFSAERLKGVDSTLKIQPAELGDSAMYLCASSHVTYEQYFGPGTRLTVT.

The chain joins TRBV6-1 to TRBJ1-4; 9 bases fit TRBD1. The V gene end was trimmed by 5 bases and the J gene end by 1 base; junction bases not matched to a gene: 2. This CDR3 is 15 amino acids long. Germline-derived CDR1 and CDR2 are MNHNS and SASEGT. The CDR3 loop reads CASSWGQGTNEKLFF. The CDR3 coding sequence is TGTGCCAGCAGTTGGGGACAGGGAACTAATGAAAAACTGTTTTTT.

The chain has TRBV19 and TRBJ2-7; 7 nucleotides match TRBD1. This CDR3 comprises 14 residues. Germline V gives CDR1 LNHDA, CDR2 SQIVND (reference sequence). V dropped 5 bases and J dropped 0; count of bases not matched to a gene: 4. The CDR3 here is CASSAGTDSYEQYF. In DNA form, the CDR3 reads TGTGCCAGTAGTGCTGGGACAGACTCCTACGAGCAGTACTTC.

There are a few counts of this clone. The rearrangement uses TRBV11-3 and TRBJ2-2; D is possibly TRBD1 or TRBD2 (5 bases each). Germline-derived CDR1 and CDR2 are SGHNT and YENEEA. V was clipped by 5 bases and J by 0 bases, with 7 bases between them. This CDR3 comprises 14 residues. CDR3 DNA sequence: TGTGCCAGCAGCCGGGACCCGAACACCGGGGAGCTGTTTTTT. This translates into CASSRDPNTGELFF.

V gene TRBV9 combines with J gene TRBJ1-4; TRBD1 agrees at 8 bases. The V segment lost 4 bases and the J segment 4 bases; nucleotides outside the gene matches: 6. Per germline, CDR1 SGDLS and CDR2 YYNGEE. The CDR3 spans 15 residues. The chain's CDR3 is CASSTQGAVNEKLFF. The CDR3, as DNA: TGTGCCAGCAGCACTCAGGGGGCAGTTAATGAAAAACTGTTTTTT.

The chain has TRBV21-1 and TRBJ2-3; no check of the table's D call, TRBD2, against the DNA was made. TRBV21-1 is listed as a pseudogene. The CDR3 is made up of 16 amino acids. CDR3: CASSRRRLAGENTQYF. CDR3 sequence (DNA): TGTGCCAGCAGCCGACGGAGACTAGCGGGGGAGAATACGCAGTATTTT.

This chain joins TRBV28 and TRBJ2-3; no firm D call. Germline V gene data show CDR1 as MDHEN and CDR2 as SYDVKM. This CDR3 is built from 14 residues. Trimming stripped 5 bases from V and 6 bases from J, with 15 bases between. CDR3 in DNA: TGTGCCAGCAGTCCCCAGTGGGCCGGGGATACGCAGTATTTT. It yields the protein CASSPQWAGDTQYF.

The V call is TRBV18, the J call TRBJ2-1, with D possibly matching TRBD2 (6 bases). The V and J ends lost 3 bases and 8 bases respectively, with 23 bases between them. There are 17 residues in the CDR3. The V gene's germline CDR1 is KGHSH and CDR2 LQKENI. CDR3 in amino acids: CASSPELAQYTGDEQFF. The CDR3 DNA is TGTGCCAGCTCACCGGAACTAGCCCAATACACTGGCGATGAGCAGTTCTTC.

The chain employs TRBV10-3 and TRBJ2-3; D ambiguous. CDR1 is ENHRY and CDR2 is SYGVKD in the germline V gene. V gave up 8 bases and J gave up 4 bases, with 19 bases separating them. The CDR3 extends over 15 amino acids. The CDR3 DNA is TGTGCCATCCTGAGGAGTACAACTGGGCCAGATACGCAGTATTTT. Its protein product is CAILRSTTGPDTQYF.

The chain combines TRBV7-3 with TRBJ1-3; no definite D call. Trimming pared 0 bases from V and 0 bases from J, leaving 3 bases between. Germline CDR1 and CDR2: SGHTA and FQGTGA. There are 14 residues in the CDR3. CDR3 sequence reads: CASSLTGSGNTIYF. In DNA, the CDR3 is TGTGCCAGCAGCTTAACAGGCTCTGGAAACACCATATATTTT.

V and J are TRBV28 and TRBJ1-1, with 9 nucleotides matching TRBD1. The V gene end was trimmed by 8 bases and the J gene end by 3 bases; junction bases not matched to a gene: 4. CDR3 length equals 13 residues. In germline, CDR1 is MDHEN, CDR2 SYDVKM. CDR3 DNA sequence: TGTGCCAGCCAGAGGGACAGGGACACTGAAGCTTTCTTT. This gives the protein CASQRDRDTEAFF.